This is a list of T cell receptor beta chains from one sample in a study of shared clonotypes between healthy human individuals. Sequencing used immunoSEQ multiplex PCR; TCRdb keeps in-frame clones, though not all of them. Of about 680,000 clones listed, about three quarters were seen once; the top ten hold around 1.8%. Sequencing used memory CD4+ T cells sorted from blood. The receptor set was obtained from a woman in her 30s in good health. The CDR3 runs from the conserved cysteine through the conserved F or W. Fields, in order: V gene, D gene, clone size, J gene, CDR3 DNA, CDR3 protein. The D gene is left open where the match is weak. Size values are once, few and many counts, or a class for expanded clones, and some rows have none.

V gene: TRBV7-9; D gene: -; clone size: -; J gene: TRBJ2-3; CDR3 DNA: TGTGCCAGCAGCTTAGCAGAAGATACGCAGTATTTT; CDR3 protein: CASSLAEDTQYF
V gene: TRBV5-1; D gene: TRBD2; clone size: -; J gene: TRBJ2-5; CDR3 DNA: TGCGCCAGCAGCCAACTACCTTTAGCGGGTGGTGAGACCCAGTACTTC; CDR3 protein: CASSQLPLAGGETQYF
V gene: TRBV7-6; D gene: TRBD2; clone size: -; J gene: TRBJ2-3; CDR3 DNA: TGTGCCAGCAGCTTACGTAGCGGGAGTTCAGATACGCAGTATTTT; CDR3 protein: CASSLRSGSSDTQYF
V gene: TRBV10-2; D gene: -; clone size: -; J gene: TRBJ2-5; CDR3 DNA: TGCGCCAGCAGCTATGGGGAGACCCAGTACTTC; CDR3 protein: CASSYGETQYF
V gene: TRBV27; D gene: -; clone size: -; J gene: TRBJ2-2; CDR3 DNA: TGTGCCAGCAGTCTTCATCCCGGCGGACCTAACACCGGGGAGCTGTTTTTT; CDR3 protein: CASSLHPGGPNTGELFF
V gene: TRBV4-2; D gene: TRBD1; clone size: -; J gene: TRBJ1-3; CDR3 DNA: TGTGCCAGCAGCCAAGATCAAGGGGGCGGTGGAAACACCATATATTTT; CDR3 protein: CASSQDQGGGGNTIYF
V gene: TRBV25-1; D gene: -; clone size: -; J gene: TRBJ1-1; CDR3 DNA: TGTGCCAGCAGTGAAGCAGAACGATTGGCTGAAGCTTTCTTT; CDR3 protein: CASSEAERLAEAFF
V gene: TRBV28; D gene: -; clone size: -; J gene: TRBJ1-5; CDR3 DNA: TGTGCCAGCAGTTCCGTGGGGGGAAGCAATCAGCCCCAGCATTTT; CDR3 protein: CASSSVGGSNQPQHF
V gene: TRBV2; D gene: TRBD2; clone size: -; J gene: TRBJ2-7; CDR3 DNA: TGTGCCAGCAGTTACGCGGGAGGGAGTTACGAGCAGTACTTC; CDR3 protein: CASSYAGGSYEQYF
V gene: TRBV7-9; D gene: -; clone size: few; J gene: TRBJ2-7; CDR3 DNA: TGTGCCAGCAGCTTACGGCAGGATAGTCACGAGCAGTACTTC; CDR3 protein: CASSLRQDSHEQYF
V gene: TRBV29-1; D gene: TRBD1; clone size: -; J gene: TRBJ1-1; CDR3 DNA: TGCAGCGTTGAGGGGACAGGGGCGCACACTGAAGCTTTCTTT; CDR3 protein: CSVEGTGAHTEAFF
V gene: TRBV27; D gene: -; clone size: -; J gene: TRBJ2-3; CDR3 DNA: TGTGCCAGCAGTTTATTTGCTAGCAGAACAGATACGCAGTATTTT; CDR3 protein: CASSLFASRTDTQYF
V gene: TRBV11-3; D gene: TRBD2; clone size: once; J gene: TRBJ2-5; CDR3 DNA: TGTGCCAGCAGCACACTAGCGACCGGGGGGGAGCAGTACTTC; CDR3 protein: CASSTLATGGEQYF
V gene: TRBV5-4; D gene: TRBD1; clone size: few; J gene: TRBJ2-5; CDR3 DNA: TGTGCCAGCAGCTTTCGGACAGGCGGCCAAGAGACCCAGTACTTC; CDR3 protein: CASSFRTGGQETQYF
V gene: TRBV19; D gene: -; clone size: -; J gene: TRBJ2-7; CDR3 DNA: TGTGCCAGTAGTGTGCAGGCTGGCCCTATTAGCTCCTACGAGCAGTACTTC; CDR3 protein: CASSVQAGPISSYEQYF
V gene: TRBV7-9; D gene: -; clone size: -; J gene: TRBJ1-1; CDR3 DNA: TGTGCCAGCAGCTTAGCAGGATGGGATGTAACTGAAGCTTTCTTT; CDR3 protein: CASSLAGWDVTEAFF
V gene: TRBV7-2; D gene: -; clone size: -; J gene: TRBJ2-1; CDR3 DNA: TGTGCCAGCAGGTCTAATAGGGGGGAGCAGTTCTTC; CDR3 protein: CASRSNRGEQFF
V gene: TRBV13; D gene: -; clone size: -; J gene: TRBJ2-3; CDR3 DNA: TGTGCCAGCAGCTTAGCCTTAGCGGTCACAGATACGCAGTATTTT; CDR3 protein: CASSLALAVTDTQYF
V gene: TRBV25-1; D gene: -; clone size: -; J gene: TRBJ2-3; CDR3 DNA: TGTGCCAGCAGTGACACAGATACGCAGTATTTT; CDR3 protein: CASSDTDTQYF
V gene: TRBV4-1; D gene: -; clone size: -; J gene: TRBJ1-5; CDR3 DNA: TGCGCCAGCAGCCAAGTCGGGGGGACTGCCATGGGGGCCCAGCATTTT; CDR3 protein: CASSQVGGTAMGAQHF
V gene: TRBV5-1; D gene: -; clone size: -; J gene: TRBJ1-2; CDR3 DNA: TGCGCCAGCACAATTGGACGGAACTATGGCTACACCTTC; CDR3 protein: CASTIGRNYGYTF
V gene: TRBV21-1; D gene: -; clone size: few; J gene: TRBJ2-2; CDR3 DNA: TGTGCCAGCAGCAAAGCGCTTTTTGTCACCCCCTTAGAACGGGCGAACACCGGGGAGCTGTTTTTT; CDR3 protein: CASSKALFVTPLERANTGELFF
V gene: TRBV7-7; D gene: TRBD2; clone size: -; J gene: TRBJ2-5; CDR3 DNA: TGTGCCAGCAGCGTTAGCGGGAGGGAAGAGACCCAGTACTTC; CDR3 protein: CASSVSGREETQYF
V gene: TRBV11-2; D gene: -; clone size: -; J gene: TRBJ2-3; CDR3 DNA: TGTGCCAGCAGCTTAGATGGCGAGGATACGCAGTATTTT; CDR3 protein: CASSLDGEDTQYF
V gene: TRBV20-1; D gene: -; clone size: -; J gene: TRBJ2-7; CDR3 DNA: TGCAGTGCTAAATTTATCCCTGGGCAGTACTTC; CDR3 protein: CSAKFIPGQYF
V gene: TRBV14; D gene: -; clone size: -; J gene: TRBJ2-3; CDR3 DNA: TGTGCCAGCAGCCAAAGGCCAGGGAGTACGCAGTATTTT; CDR3 protein: CASSQRPGSTQYF
V gene: TRBV5-1; D gene: TRBD2; clone size: -; J gene: TRBJ2-1; CDR3 DNA: TGCGCCAGCAGCTTGGGAGTCGGAGGGAGGGCCTTCCATGAGCAGTTCTTC; CDR3 protein: CASSLGVGGRAFHEQFF
V gene: TRBV28; D gene: TRBD1; clone size: -; J gene: TRBJ1-4; CDR3 DNA: TGTGCCAGCAGTTGGGGGACAGTCAGTGAAAAACTGTTTTTT; CDR3 protein: CASSWGTVSEKLFF
V gene: TRBV27; D gene: TRBD2; clone size: -; J gene: TRBJ2-7; CDR3 DNA: TGTGCCAGCAGTCCACTAGGCGGGAGCTCCTACGAGCAGTACTTC; CDR3 protein: CASSPLGGSSYEQYF
V gene: TRBV27; D gene: -; clone size: -; J gene: TRBJ1-5; CDR3 DNA: TGTGCCAGCAGTTTACGGGAATACAATCAGCCCCAGCATTTT; CDR3 protein: CASSLREYNQPQHF
V gene: TRBV29-1; D gene: -; clone size: -; J gene: TRBJ2-6; CDR3 DNA: TGCAGCGTTGTCGCCTCTGGGGCCAACGTCCTGACTTTC; CDR3 protein: CSVVASGANVLTF
V gene: TRBV27; D gene: TRBD2; clone size: -; J gene: TRBJ2-1; CDR3 DNA: TGTGCCAGCAGGCGGGTTGGTAGCGGGAGTCAATTCGGGGGGCAGTTCTTC; CDR3 protein: CASRRVGSGSQFGGQFF
V gene: TRBV7-9; D gene: -; clone size: -; J gene: TRBJ2-5; CDR3 DNA: TGTGCCAGCAGCTTAGAGTCTCCGGAGACCCAGTACTTC; CDR3 protein: CASSLESPETQYF
V gene: TRBV11-2; D gene: -; clone size: -; J gene: TRBJ2-7; CDR3 DNA: TGTGCCAGCAGCTTAAGACTAGAGGGACTCGGCGAGCAGTACTTC; CDR3 protein: CASSLRLEGLGEQYF
V gene: TRBV10-3; D gene: TRBD1; clone size: -; J gene: TRBJ1-5; CDR3 DNA: TGTGCCGCCAGGGGGAGCAATCAGCCCCAGCATTTT; CDR3 protein: CAARGSNQPQHF
V gene: TRBV11-2; D gene: -; clone size: few; J gene: TRBJ2-7; CDR3 DNA: TGTGCCAGCAGCCCCGGGGGAGGGGGGGGCTACGAGCAGTACTTC; CDR3 protein: CASSPGGGGGYEQYF
V gene: TRBV4-1; D gene: TRBD1; clone size: few; J gene: TRBJ2-6; CDR3 DNA: TGCGCCAGCAGCCAAGGAAGGACAGGGGGCGATGGGGCCAACGTCCTGACTTTC; CDR3 protein: CASSQGRTGGDGANVLTF
V gene: TRBV7-9; D gene: TRBD1; clone size: -; J gene: TRBJ2-2; CDR3 DNA: TGTGCCAGCAGCGTTGGGACAGGCGTTAACACCGGGGAGCTGTTTTTT; CDR3 protein: CASSVGTGVNTGELFF
V gene: TRBV29-1; D gene: -; clone size: -; J gene: TRBJ2-6; CDR3 DNA: TGCAGCGCTCGATTAGCAGGCCTCTCTGGGGCCAACGTCCTGACTTTC; CDR3 protein: CSARLAGLSGANVLTF
V gene: TRBV5-4; D gene: -; clone size: -; J gene: TRBJ2-5; CDR3 DNA: TGTGCCAGCAGCCGAGAAGATCAAGAGACCCAGTACTTC; CDR3 protein: CASSREDQETQYF
V gene: TRBV19; D gene: TRBD1; clone size: few; J gene: TRBJ1-1; CDR3 DNA: TGTGCCAGTAGTGGACAGGGGAACACTGAAGCTTTCTTT; CDR3 protein: CASSGQGNTEAFF
V gene: TRBV28; D gene: -; clone size: -; J gene: TRBJ1-2; CDR3 DNA: TGTGCCAGCAGGTCACAGGGCGGGAACTATGGCTACACCTTC; CDR3 protein: CASRSQGGNYGYTF
V gene: TRBV10-1; D gene: TRBD2; clone size: -; J gene: TRBJ2-7; CDR3 DNA: TGCGCCAGCAGTCCGAGACTAGCGGTATCGGGTGAGCAGTACTTC; CDR3 protein: CASSPRLAVSGEQYF
V gene: TRBV11-2; D gene: -; clone size: -; J gene: TRBJ1-2; CDR3 DNA: TGTGCCAGCAGCTCGCCGAGGGGTCGAAACTATGGCTACACCTTC; CDR3 protein: CASSSPRGRNYGYTF
V gene: TRBV10-3; D gene: -; clone size: -; J gene: TRBJ2-3; CDR3 DNA: TGTGCCATCAGTGAGTCGGCTAGCCAGGACGGTACGCAGTATTTT; CDR3 protein: CAISESASQDGTQYF
V gene: TRBV2; D gene: TRBD2; clone size: once; J gene: TRBJ2-7; CDR3 DNA: TGTGCCAGCAGTGAATCCGTCCCTAGCGGGAGTCCCCTGAGCTCCTACGAGCAGTACTTC; CDR3 protein: CASSESVPSGSPLSSYEQYF
V gene: TRBV5-1; D gene: TRBD2; clone size: -; J gene: TRBJ2-5; CDR3 DNA: TGCGCCAGCAGCCTGAGGGGAGCGGGAGCGGTAGAGACCCAGTACTTC; CDR3 protein: CASSLRGAGAVETQYF
V gene: TRBV28; D gene: -; clone size: many; J gene: TRBJ1-5; CDR3 DNA: TGTGCCAGCAGTCCCCGAGTGGGGGGCGACTCGTCGGGCAATCAGCCCCAGCATTTT; CDR3 protein: CASSPRVGGDSSGNQPQHF
V gene: TRBV6-1; D gene: -; clone size: -; J gene: TRBJ1-1; CDR3 DNA: TGTGCCAGCAGTGAAGGGTACGTGAACACTGAAGCTTTCTTT; CDR3 protein: CASSEGYVNTEAFF
V gene: TRBV30; D gene: -; clone size: -; J gene: TRBJ2-1; CDR3 DNA: TGTGTGAGTGTAGCCAGGTTGGGGAATGAGCAGTTCTTC; CDR3 protein: CVSVARLGNEQFF
V gene: TRBV6-5; D gene: -; clone size: -; J gene: TRBJ1-4; CDR3 DNA: TGTGCCAGCAGTATACAGGGTTCGGAAGAAAAACTGTTTTTT; CDR3 protein: CASSIQGSEEKLFF
V gene: TRBV19; D gene: -; clone size: -; J gene: TRBJ2-5; CDR3 DNA: TGTGCCAGTAGTATGGGAACCCAAGAGACCCAGTACTTC; CDR3 protein: CASSMGTQETQYF
V gene: TRBV6-6; D gene: -; clone size: -; J gene: TRBJ1-2; CDR3 DNA: TGTGCCAGCACTCCGGCGGGTTCGACGGGCTACACCTTC; CDR3 protein: CASTPAGSTGYTF
V gene: TRBV5-1; D gene: TRBD2; clone size: -; J gene: TRBJ2-5; CDR3 DNA: TGCGCCAGCAGCTTGGTTTTAGCGGGAGGGGATCGTGAGACCCAGTACTTC; CDR3 protein: CASSLVLAGGDRETQYF
V gene: TRBV2; D gene: TRBD1; clone size: -; J gene: TRBJ1-2; CDR3 DNA: TGTGCCAGCAGTGCACAGGGGGCGGACTATGGCTACACCTTC; CDR3 protein: CASSAQGADYGYTF